This T cell receptor beta chain was found in a study of T cells in Graves' hyperthyroidism and ophthalmopathy. This clonotype was observed a few times. Germline assignment: CDR1 SGHAT and CDR2 FQNNGV. The CDR3 is 11 amino acids. V shed 5 bases and J shed 14 bases, with 13 bases lying between them. Template material for amplifying TCR beta CDR3 regions consisted of RNA transcripts. A set of HTBI primers served as the primers for a first-round RT-PCR of the TCR CDR3. TCRdb re-derived calls from the multiplex PCR reads in MiXCR, one entry per CDR3 protein. The profile covers 500,000 to 650,000 distinct CDR3 sequences, with 46% appearing a single time and around 44% taken by the ten largest.

The specimen sequenced was peripheral blood or thyroid tissue (not recorded which). V gene TRBV11-2 combines with J gene TRBJ1-5, with D perhaps matching TRBD1 (5 bases). This sequence originates from an adult woman with Graves' disease, either hyperthyroidism or ophthalmopathy (not recorded which). CDR3 nucleotides: TGTGCCAGCAGCGACGGGACCTACGAGCATTTT. This translates into CASSDGTYEHF.